This TCR beta chain appears in the sequencing data of a study of cytomegalovirus exposure and HLA in healthy donors. Study background: A data release that came early held around 85 million unique TCRs from HLA-typed donors.

Researchers ran the PCR with 60 Vbeta and 13 Jbeta primers. Clones were sequenced by immunoSEQ multiplex PCR, and TCRdb holds only the in-frame ones, with some missing. Here the sample spans some 65,000 clones, approximately 78% being singletons. Study results and caveats: Follow-up analysis later connected one missense variant in DCLRE1C with trimming of TCR beta V- and J-genes. About 87% or about 30% of the time was how often most TCR beta V segments were productive, according to an earlier analysis.

Details on this clone: Its specificity is unknown.

This TCR was recovered from a girl between 5 and 17 years old in good health and CMV-seropositive. The sample consisted of PBMCs.

Here the CDR3 reads CASSRSGDSDGYTF. CDR3 DNA: TGCGCCAGCAGCAGATCGGGTGACAGCGATGGCTACACCTTC. This chain joins TRBV4-1 and TRBJ1-2, with a tentative D call TRBD1 (5 bases). The CDR3 sequence is 14 residues long. CDR1 is MGHRA and CDR2 is YSYEKL in the germline V gene. Trimming took off 5 bases at V and 6 bases at J, with 16 bases between the two ends.